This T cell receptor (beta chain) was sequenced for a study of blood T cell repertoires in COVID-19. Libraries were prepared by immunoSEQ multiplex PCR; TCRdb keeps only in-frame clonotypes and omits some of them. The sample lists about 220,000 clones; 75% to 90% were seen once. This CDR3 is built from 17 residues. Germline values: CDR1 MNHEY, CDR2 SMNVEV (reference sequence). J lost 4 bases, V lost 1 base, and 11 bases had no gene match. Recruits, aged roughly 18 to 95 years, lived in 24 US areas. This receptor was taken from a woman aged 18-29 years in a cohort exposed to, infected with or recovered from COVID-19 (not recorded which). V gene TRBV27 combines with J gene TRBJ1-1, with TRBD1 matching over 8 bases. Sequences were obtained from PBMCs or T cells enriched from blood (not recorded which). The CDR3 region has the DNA TGTGCCAGCAGTTTATACGGGACAGGTGAAGTTGGCACTGAAGCTTTCTTT. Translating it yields CASSLYGTGEVGTEAFF.